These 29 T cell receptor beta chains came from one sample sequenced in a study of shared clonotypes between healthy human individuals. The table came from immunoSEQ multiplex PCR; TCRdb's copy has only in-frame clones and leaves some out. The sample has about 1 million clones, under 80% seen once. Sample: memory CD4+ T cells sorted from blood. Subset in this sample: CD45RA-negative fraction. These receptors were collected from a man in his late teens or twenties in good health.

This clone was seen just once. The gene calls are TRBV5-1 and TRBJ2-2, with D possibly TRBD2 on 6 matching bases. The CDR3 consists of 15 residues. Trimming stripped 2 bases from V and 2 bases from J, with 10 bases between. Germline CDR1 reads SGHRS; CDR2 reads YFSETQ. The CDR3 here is CASSLGGKNTGELFF. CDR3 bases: TGCGCCAGCAGCTTAGGCGGGAAAAACACCGGGGAGCTGTTTTTT. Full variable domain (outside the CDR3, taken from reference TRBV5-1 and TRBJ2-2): KAGVTQTPRYLIKTRGQQVTLSCSPISGHRSVSWYQQTPGQGLQFLFEYFSETQRNKGNFPGRFSGRQFSNSRSEMNVSTLELGDSALYLCASSLGGKNTGELFFGEGSRLTVL.

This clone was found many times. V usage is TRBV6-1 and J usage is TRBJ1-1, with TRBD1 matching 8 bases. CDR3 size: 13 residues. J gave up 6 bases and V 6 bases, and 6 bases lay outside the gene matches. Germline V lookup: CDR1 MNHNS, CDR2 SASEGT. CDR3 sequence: CASSRQGWAEAFF. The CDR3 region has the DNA TGTGCCAGCAGCCGACAGGGGTGGGCTGAAGCTTTCTTT.

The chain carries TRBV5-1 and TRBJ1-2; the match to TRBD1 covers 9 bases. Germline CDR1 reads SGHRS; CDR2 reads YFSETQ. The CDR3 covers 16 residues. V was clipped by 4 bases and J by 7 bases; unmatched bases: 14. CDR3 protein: CASSPPPDRGPSGYTF. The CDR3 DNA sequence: TGCGCCAGCAGCCCCCCCCCGGACAGGGGTCCTTCTGGCTACACCTTC.

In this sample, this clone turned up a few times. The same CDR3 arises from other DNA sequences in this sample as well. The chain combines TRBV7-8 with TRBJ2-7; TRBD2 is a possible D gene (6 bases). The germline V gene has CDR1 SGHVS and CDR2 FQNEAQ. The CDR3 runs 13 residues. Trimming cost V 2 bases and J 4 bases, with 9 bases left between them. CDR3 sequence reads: CASSLLGGYEQYF. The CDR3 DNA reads TGTGCCAGCAGCTTATTGGGGGGTTACGAGCAGTACTTC.

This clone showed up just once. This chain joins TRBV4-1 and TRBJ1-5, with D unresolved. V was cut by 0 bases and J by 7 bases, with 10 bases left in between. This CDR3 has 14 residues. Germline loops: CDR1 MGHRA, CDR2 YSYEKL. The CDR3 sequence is CASSQEVYGQPQHF. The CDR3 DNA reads TGCGCCAGCAGCCAAGAGGTGTACGGCCAGCCCCAGCATTTT.

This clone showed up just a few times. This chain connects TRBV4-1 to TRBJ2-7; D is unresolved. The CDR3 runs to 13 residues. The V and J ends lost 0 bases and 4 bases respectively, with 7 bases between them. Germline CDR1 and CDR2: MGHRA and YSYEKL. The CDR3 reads CASSQEQNYEQYF. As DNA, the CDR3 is TGCGCCAGCAGCCAAGAACAAAATTACGAGCAGTACTTC.

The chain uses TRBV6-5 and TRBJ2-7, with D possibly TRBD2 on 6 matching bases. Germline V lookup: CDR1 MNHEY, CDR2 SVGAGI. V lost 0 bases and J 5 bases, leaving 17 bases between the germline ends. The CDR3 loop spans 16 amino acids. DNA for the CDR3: TGTGCCAGCAGTTACTCGAGTTACGCCGGAGGGGACGAGCAGTACTTC. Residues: CASSYSSYAGGDEQYF.

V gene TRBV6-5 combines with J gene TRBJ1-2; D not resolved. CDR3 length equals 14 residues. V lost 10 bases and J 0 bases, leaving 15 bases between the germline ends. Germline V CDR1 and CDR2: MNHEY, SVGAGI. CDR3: CATYSDGPNYGYTF. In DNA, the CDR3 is TGTGCCACCTACTCGGACGGACCTAACTATGGCTACACCTTC.

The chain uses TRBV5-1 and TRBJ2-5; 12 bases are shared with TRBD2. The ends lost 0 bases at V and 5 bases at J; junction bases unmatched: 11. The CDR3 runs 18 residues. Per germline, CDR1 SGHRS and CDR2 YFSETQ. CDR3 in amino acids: CASSLVGLAGGPGETQYF. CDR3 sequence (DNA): TGCGCCAGCAGCTTGGTAGGTCTAGCGGGAGGGCCGGGGGAGACCCAGTACTTC. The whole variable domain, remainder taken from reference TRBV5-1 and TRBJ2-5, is KAGVTQTPRYLIKTRGQQVTLSCSPISGHRSVSWYQQTPGQGLQFLFEYFSETQRNKGNFPGRFSGRQFSNSRSEMNVSTLELGDSALYLCASSLVGLAGGPGETQYFGPGTRLLVL.

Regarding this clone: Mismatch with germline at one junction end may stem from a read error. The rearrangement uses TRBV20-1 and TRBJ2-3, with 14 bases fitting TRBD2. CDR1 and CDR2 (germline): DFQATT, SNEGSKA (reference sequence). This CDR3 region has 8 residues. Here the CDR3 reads CRTSGGDF. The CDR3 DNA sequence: TGCAGGACTAGCGGGGGGGATTTT.

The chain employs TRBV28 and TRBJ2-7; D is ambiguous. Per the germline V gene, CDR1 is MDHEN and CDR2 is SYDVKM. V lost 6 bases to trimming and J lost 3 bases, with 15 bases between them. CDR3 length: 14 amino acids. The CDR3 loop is CASRKPGLVYEQYF. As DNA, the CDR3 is TGTGCCAGCAGAAAACCGGGCCTAGTCTACGAGCAGTACTTC.

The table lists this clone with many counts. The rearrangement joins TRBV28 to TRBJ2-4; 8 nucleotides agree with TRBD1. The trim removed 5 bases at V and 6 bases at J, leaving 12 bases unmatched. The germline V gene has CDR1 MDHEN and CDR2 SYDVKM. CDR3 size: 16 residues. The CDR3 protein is CASSIRTGPFGNIQYF. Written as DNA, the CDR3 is TGTGCCAGCAGTATACGGACAGGGCCTTTCGGAAACATTCAGTACTTC.

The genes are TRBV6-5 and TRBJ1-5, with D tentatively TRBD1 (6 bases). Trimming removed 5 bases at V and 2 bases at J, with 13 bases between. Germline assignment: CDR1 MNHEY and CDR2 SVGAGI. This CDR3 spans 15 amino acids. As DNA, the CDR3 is TGTGCCAGCAGTCTACAGGGCCTAGGCAATCAGCCCCAGCATTTT. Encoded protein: CASSLQGLGNQPQHF.

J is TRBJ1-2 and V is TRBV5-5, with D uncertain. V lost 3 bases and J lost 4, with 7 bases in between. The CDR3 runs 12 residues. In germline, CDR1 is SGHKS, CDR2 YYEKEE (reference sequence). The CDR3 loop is CASSWDLYGYTF. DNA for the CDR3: TGTGCCAGCAGCTGGGATCTCTATGGCTACACCTTC. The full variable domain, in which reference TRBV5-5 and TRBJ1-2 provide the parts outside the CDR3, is DAGVTQSPTHLIKTRGQQVTLRCSPISGHKSVSWYQQVLGQGPQFIFQYYEKEERGRGNFPDRFSARQFPNYSSELNVNALLLGDSALYLCASSWDLYGYTFGSGTRLTVV.

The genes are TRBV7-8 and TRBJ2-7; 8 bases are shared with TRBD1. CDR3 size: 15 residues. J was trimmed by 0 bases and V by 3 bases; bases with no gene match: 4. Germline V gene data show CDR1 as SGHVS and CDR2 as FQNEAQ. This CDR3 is CASSFQTGDSYEQYF. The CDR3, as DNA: TGTGCCAGCAGCTTCCAGACAGGGGACTCCTACGAGCAGTACTTC.

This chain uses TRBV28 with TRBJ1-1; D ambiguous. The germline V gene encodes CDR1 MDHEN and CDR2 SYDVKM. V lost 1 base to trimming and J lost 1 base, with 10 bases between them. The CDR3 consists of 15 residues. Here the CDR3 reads CASSLFSGRNTEAFF. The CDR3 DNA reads TGTGCCAGCAGTTTATTTTCGGGCAGGAACACTGAAGCTTTCTTT. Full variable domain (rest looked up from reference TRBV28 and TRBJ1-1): DVKVTQSSRYLVKRTGEKVFLECVQDMDHENMFWYRQDPGLGLRLIYFSYDVKMKEKGDIPEGYSVSREKKERFSLILESASTNQTSMYLCASSLFSGRNTEAFFGQGTRLTVV.

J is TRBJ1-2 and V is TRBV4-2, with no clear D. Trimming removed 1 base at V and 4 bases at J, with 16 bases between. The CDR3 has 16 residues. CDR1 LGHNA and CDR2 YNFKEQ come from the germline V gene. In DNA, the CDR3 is TGTGCCAGCAGCCAAGCAATCGGGTCCTCTTCCTATGGCTACACCTTC. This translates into CASSQAIGSSSYGYTF.

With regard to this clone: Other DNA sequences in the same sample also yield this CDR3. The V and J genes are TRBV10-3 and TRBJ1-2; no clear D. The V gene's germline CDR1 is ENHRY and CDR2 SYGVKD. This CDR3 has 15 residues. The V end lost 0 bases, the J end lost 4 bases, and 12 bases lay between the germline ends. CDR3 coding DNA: TGTGCCATCAGTGAGTCGGGAGAGGGTAGCTATGGCTACACCTTC. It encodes CAISESGEGSYGYTF.

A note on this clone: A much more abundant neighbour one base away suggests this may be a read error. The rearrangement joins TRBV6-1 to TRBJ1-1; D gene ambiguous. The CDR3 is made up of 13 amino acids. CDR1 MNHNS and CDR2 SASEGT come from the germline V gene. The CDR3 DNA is TGTGCCAGCTTACGAGGGATGAACGCTGAAGCTTTCTTT. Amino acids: CASLRGMNAEAFF.

The CDR3 reads CATSRDPTGGDTQYF. The CDR3 DNA is TGTGCCACCAGCAGGGACCCGACAGGGGGAGATACGCAGTATTTT. The chain uses TRBV15 and TRBJ2-3; 9 bases align to TRBD1. The germline gives CDR1 LNHNV, CDR2 YYDKDF (reference sequence). Trimming cost V 3 bases and J 5 bases; bases outside gene matches: 6. The CDR3 contains 15 residues.

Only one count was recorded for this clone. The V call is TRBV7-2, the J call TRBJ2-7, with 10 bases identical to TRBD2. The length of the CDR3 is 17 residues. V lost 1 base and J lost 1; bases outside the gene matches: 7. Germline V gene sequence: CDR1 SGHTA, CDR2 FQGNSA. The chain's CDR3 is CASSLVQGAGGSYEQYF. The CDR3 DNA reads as TGTGCCAGCAGCTTAGTTCAGGGAGCGGGAGGGTCCTACGAGCAGTACTTC. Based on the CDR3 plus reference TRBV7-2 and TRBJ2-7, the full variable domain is GAGVSQSPSNKVTEKGKDVELRCDPISGHTALYWYRQSLGQGLEFLIYFQGNSAPDKSGLPSDRFSAERTGGSVSTLTIQRTQQEDSAVYLCASSLVQGAGGSYEQYFGPGTRLTVT.

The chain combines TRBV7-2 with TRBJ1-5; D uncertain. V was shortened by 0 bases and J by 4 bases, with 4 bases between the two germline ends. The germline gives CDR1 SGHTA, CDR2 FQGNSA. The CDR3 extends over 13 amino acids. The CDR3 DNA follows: TGTGCCAGCAGCTTAGCCAAGAATCAGCCCCAGCATTTT. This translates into CASSLAKNQPQHF.

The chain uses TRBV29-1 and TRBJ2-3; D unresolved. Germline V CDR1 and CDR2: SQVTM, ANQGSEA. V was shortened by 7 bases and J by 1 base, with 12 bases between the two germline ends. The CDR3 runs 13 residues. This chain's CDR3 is CSAKASGTDTQYF. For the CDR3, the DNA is TGCAGCGCCAAAGCGTCGGGCACAGATACGCAGTATTTT.

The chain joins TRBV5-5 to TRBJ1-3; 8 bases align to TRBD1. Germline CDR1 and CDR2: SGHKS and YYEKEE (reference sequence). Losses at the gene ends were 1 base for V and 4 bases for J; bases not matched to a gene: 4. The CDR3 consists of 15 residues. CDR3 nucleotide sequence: TGTGCCAGCAGCTTGTACCAGGGGGCGGGAAACACCATATATTTT. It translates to CASSLYQGAGNTIYF.

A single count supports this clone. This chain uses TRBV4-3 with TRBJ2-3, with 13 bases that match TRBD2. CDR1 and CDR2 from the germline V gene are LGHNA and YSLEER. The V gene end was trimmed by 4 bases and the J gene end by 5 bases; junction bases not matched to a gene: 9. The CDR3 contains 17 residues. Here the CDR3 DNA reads TGCGCCAGCAGCCCATCGATTAGACTAGCGGGAGGAGATACGCAGTATTTT. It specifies CASSPSIRLAGGDTQYF.

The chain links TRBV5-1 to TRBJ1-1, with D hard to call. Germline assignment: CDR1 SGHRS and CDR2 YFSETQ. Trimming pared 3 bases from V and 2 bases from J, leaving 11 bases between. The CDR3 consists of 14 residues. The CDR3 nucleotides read TGCGCCAGCAGCTCGGCGGTGATTAACACTGAAGCTTTCTTT. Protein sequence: CASSSAVINTEAFF.

In DNA form, the CDR3 reads TGTGCCAGCAGTGAGTACGGGGGGCCCCGGTACAATGAGCAGTTCTTC. Its translation is CASSEYGGPRYNEQFF. The chain uses TRBV6-1 and TRBJ2-1, with D tentatively TRBD2 (7 bases). V was shortened by 3 bases and J by 4 bases, with 16 bases between the two germline ends. The germline gives CDR1 MNHNS, CDR2 SASEGT. This CDR3 is built from 16 residues.

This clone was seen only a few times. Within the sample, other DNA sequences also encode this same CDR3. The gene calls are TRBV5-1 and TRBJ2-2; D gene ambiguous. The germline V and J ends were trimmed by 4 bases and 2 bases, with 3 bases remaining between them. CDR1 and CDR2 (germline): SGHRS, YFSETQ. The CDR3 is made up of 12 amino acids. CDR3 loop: CASSINTGELFF. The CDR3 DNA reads TGCGCCAGCAGCATTAACACCGGGGAGCTGTTTTTT.

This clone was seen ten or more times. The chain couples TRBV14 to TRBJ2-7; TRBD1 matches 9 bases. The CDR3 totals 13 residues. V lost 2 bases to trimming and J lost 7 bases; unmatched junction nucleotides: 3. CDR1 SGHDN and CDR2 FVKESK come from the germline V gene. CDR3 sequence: CASSQYGQGEQYF. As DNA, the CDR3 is TGTGCCAGCAGCCAATACGGACAGGGGGAGCAGTACTTC.